The sequence of this T cell receptor beta chain was determined in a study of T cell clonality in common variable immunodeficiency. This clone was detected a few times. Its target is unknown. Its ends do not fully match the called genes, so a read error is possible. The sequenced fragment ends 3 residues before the CDR3 boundary, so the rest is inferred from the germline J gene. This same CDR3 is encoded by further DNA sequences in the sample. This CDR3 region has 21 residues. The germline gives CDR1 GTSNPN, CDR2 SVGIG (reference sequence). Control and CVID samples contributed equal amounts of genomic DNA. Clones were read by immunoSEQ multiplex PCR, and TCRdb kept only the in-frame ones, dropping some. There are 40,000 to 45,000 clones in the sample, none observed a single time. General study results and limits: The cause of increased CVID clonality remains unclear without subpopulation sequencing. Compared with controls, CVID subjects had fewer shared TCRbeta clones. Common variable immunodeficiency TCR beta sequences reportedly had fewer deletions and N-nucleotide insertions.

The chain carries TRBV30 and TRBJ1-3, with TRBD1 as a possible D gene (6 bases). This TCR was recovered from a person aged 18 to 69 in good health. Sequenced: peripheral blood mononuclear cells. The sequenced part of the CDR3 DNA is TGTGCCTGGAGTGGCGACCTGGGACACTTTTATTCCGGAATCTCTGGAAACACA. Translation: CAWSGDLGHFYSGISGNT. The full CDR3 protein reads CAWSGDLGHFYSGISGNTIYF.